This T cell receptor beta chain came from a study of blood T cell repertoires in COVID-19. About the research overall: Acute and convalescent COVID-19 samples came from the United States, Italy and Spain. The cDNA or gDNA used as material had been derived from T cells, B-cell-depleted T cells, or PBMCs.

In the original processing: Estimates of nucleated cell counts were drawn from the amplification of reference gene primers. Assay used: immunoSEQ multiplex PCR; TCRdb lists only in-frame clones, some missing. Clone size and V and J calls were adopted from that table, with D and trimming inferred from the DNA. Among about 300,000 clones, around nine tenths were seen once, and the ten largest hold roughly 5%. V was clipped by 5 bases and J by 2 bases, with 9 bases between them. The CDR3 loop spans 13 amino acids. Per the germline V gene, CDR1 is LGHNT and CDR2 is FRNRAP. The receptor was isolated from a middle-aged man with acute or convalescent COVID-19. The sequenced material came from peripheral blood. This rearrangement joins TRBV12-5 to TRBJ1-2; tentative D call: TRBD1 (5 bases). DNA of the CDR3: TGTGCTAGTGGTATCTCAGGGAACTATGGCTACACCTTC. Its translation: CASGISGNYGYTF.